The rows below give T cell receptor beta chains drawn from one sample of a study of blood T cell repertoires in COVID-19. Some clones are missing from TCRdb's copy, which holds only in-frame ones; the method was immunoSEQ multiplex PCR. The repertoire includes approximately 360,000 clones, around 89% of them detected once, and approximately 1.2% sits in the top ten. Sequencing was carried out using peripheral blood. All receptors come from a man aged 35 to 55 with acute or convalescent COVID-19. CDR3s include the opening cysteine and the closing phenylalanine or tryptophan. D genes are given only for firm matches. The size of a clone is reported for some rows only, either as once, few or many, or as a class for expanded clones.

j_call d_call clone_size cdr3_length v_call cdr3_nt cdr3_aa
TRBJ1-1 TRBD1 - 15 TRBV30 TGTGCCTGGAGCACAGGGGGGACAGGGGACACTGAAGCTTTCTTT CAWSTGGTGDTEAFF
TRBJ2-1 TRBD2 - 16 TRBV7-7 TGTGCTAGCAGCCCCCCGACTAGCGGGGTAGAGAATGAGCAGTTCTTC CASSPPTSGVENEQFF
TRBJ1-2 TRBD1 - 15 TRBV3-1/TRBV3-2 TGTGCCAGCAGGCCTGAGACAGGGCTCAACTATGGCTACACCTTC CASRPETGLNYGYTF
TRBJ1-1 - once 14 TRBV28 TGTGCCAGCAGTTCAGGAGCTAGGGGCACTGAAGCTTTCTTT CASSSGARGTEAFF
TRBJ1-1 - - 15 TRBV19 TGTGCCTCCCGGGGGGAGGGGCCCAGGCGCCCTGAAGCTTTCTTT CASRGEGPRRPEAFF
TRBJ2-2 - - 15 TRBV3-1/TRBV3-2 TGTGCCAGCAGCCAGACTGAAGGTGGCACCGGGGAGCTGTTTTTT CASSQTEGGTGELFF
TRBJ2-5 - - 12 TRBV29-1 TGCAGCGTTGTATTTAAACAAGAGACCCAGTACTTC CSVVFKQETQYF
TRBJ2-6 - - 19 TRBV6-2/TRBV6-3 TGTGCCAGCAGTACCGACAGGATTTTGTCCGACTCTGGGGCCAACGTCCTGACTTTC CASSTDRILSDSGANVLTF
TRBJ1-1 - - 14 TRBV28 TGTGCCAGCTGGCTGGGGGGGCAGGGCACTGAAGCTTTCTTT CASWLGGQGTEAFF
TRBJ2-1 - - 16 TRBV21-1 TGTGCCAGCAGCAAAGGGGACAGGGACCCCTACAATGAGCAGTTCTTC CASSKGDRDPYNEQFF
TRBJ1-2 - - 14 TRBV14 TGTGCCAGCAGCCGACTAGGGGAGAACTATGGCTACACCTTC CASSRLGENYGYTF
TRBJ1-1 - - 14 TRBV19 TGTGCCAGTAGTCCAGGGAGCAGGGGTACTGAAGCTTTCTTT CASSPGSRGTEAFF
TRBJ1-1 - - 13 TRBV12-3/TRBV12-4 TGTGCCAGCAGTTTCCAGGCTAACACTGAAGCTTTCTTT CASSFQANTEAFF
TRBJ2-7 TRBD1 - 13 TRBV19 TGTGCCAGTAGTACCCAGACAGGGTTCGAGCAGTACTTC CASSTQTGFEQYF
TRBJ2-7 TRBD1 - 14 TRBV28 TGTGCCAGCAGTTTCGACAGGGAGCTTTACGAGCAGTACTTC CASSFDRELYEQYF
TRBJ1-1 - - 14 TRBV28 TGTGCCAGCAGTTCCCCCCCCTCCGGCACTGAAGCTTTCTTT CASSSPPSGTEAFF
TRBJ2-3 - few 12 TRBV7-3 TGTGCCAGCAGCTTTAGCCGGGATACGCAGTATTTT CASSFSRDTQYF
TRBJ2-2 TRBD2 - 18 TRBV7-3 TGTGCCAGCAGCTTAATTGCGGGAGGGCCGGCGAACACCGGGGAGCTGTTTTTT CASSLIAGGPANTGELFF
TRBJ2-1 TRBD2 - 16 TRBV7-9 TGTGCCAGCAGCTTAACTAGCGTCCCGAGTTACAATGAGCAGTTCTTC CASSLTSVPSYNEQFF
TRBJ2-7 - - 15 TRBV28 TGTGCCAGCAGTAGTATCGGACTTACCACCTACGAGCAGTACTTC CASSSIGLTTYEQYF
TRBJ1-4 TRBD1 - 16 TRBV2 TGTGCCAGCAGGGGGAATGTGGGACAGGGGAATGAAAAACTGTTTTTT CASRGNVGQGNEKLFF
TRBJ1-2 - - 10 TRBV29-1 TGCAGCGTTGTCCGGGGAGGCTACACCTTC CSVVRGGYTF
TRBJ2-1 - - 17 TRBV10-3 TGTGCCATCAGTGACAGGGGCCTTGGTAGAGGCTACAATGAGCAGTTCTTC CAISDRGLGRGYNEQFF
TRBJ1-2 TRBD1 - 16 TRBV10-3 TGTGCCATCAGTGAAGACAGGGGGCCCACTGGCTATGGCTACACCTTC CAISEDRGPTGYGYTF
TRBJ2-7 - - 15 TRBV5-1 TGCGCCAGCAGCTTGTTTCGGGGAACCACCTACGAGCAGTACTTC CASSLFRGTTYEQYF
TRBJ1-2 TRBD1 - 14 TRBV6-6 TGTGCCAGCAGTTCAATCGACAGGGGTGGTGGCTACACCTTC CASSSIDRGGGYTF
TRBJ1-4 TRBD1 once 16 TRBV30 TGTGCCTGGTCACCGCCGCGGACAGGAAGGGATGAAAAACTGTTTTTT CAWSPPRTGRDEKLFF
TRBJ2-3 - - 14 TRBV5-1 TGCGCCAGCAACCAAGGACAGAGCACAGATACGCAGTATTTT CASNQGQSTDTQYF
TRBJ1-6 TRBD1 - 15 TRBV19 TGTGCCAGCGCTACAGGGGGCGGATATAATTCACCCCTCCACTTT CASATGGGYNSPLHF
TRBJ2-1 - - 15 TRBV12-5 TGTGCTAGTGGCCCGGGACTCTCAGGGGGCAATGAGCAGTTCTTC CASGPGLSGGNEQFF
TRBJ2-2 - once 14 TRBV14 TGTGCCAGCAGCAAGAACCGGGGCACCGGGGAGCTGTTTTTT CASSKNRGTGELFF
TRBJ1-2 - - 15 TRBV4-1 TGCGCCAGCACCTTAAAAATAGGCGGTTTCTATGGCTACACCTTC CASTLKIGGFYGYTF
TRBJ2-1 - - 15 TRBV6-2/TRBV6-3 TGTGCCAGCAGTCCCATTCGAGGGTGGGACAATGAGCAGTTCTTC CASSPIRGWDNEQFF
TRBJ1-6 TRBD1 - 16 TRBV4-1 TGCGCCAGCAGCCAGTTACCGGGACAGGGAAATTCACCCCTCCACTTT CASSQLPGQGNSPLHF
TRBJ2-3 TRBD2 once 15 TRBV29-1 TGCAGCGTTGGACTAGCGGGAGCGAACACAGATACGCAGTATTTT CSVGLAGANTDTQYF
TRBJ2-4 - - 16 TRBV23-1 TGCGCCAGCAGTCAATTTGTTCAGGGGGCCAAAAACATTCAGTACTTC CASSQFVQGAKNIQYF
TRBJ1-5 TRBD1 - 14 TRBV6-5 TGTGCCAGCAGTGACTCCTTAACAGGGGGGCCCCAGCATTTT CASSDSLTGGPQHF
TRBJ1-5 - - 15 TRBV3-1/TRBV3-2 TGTGCCAGCAGCCAATCAGGGATTCGGACTCAGCCCCAGCATTTT CASSQSGIRTQPQHF
TRBJ1-5 - few 14 TRBV30 TGTGCCTGGAGTCGAGGGACTAGGGGTCAGCCCCAGCATTTT CAWSRGTRGQPQHF
TRBJ1-6 - - 14 TRBV12-5 TGTGCTAGTGGTGTCGGGGGTCTCAAAGTGGCCCTCCACTTT CASGVGGLKVALHF